The next 11 T cell receptor beta chains were all read from a single sample in a study of T cells in Graves' hyperthyroidism and ophthalmopathy. TCR beta CDR3 region amplification was performed from RNA transcripts. HTBI primers were employed in a first-round RT-PCR of the TCR CDR3. In TCRdb, the multiplex PCR reads were re-called with MiXCR into one record per CDR3 protein. The table lists about 180,000 distinct CDR3 sequences, approximately 15% of them singletons. The sample consisted of blood. These receptors were collected from a woman in her fifties or sixties with Graves' hyperthyroidism.

The chain links TRBV19 to TRBJ2-2; D gene unclear. The germline V gene encodes CDR1 LNHDA and CDR2 SQIVND (reference sequence). The CDR3 runs 14 residues. V lost 2 bases and J 3 bases, leaving 7 bases between the germline ends. The CDR3 DNA sequence: TGTGCCAGTAGTATATTTGGGGACACCGGGGAGCTGTTTTTT. Translated, it gives CASSIFGDTGELFF.

This clonotype was detected ten times or more. Being one base from a much bigger clone, this may be a read error. The V call is TRBV6-1, the J call TRBJ1-2; D gene ambiguous. Germline lookup yields CDR1 MNHNS and CDR2 SASEGT. This CDR3 region has 13 residues. V lost 4 bases and J lost 4, with 10 bases in between. The CDR3 protein is CASSVPGAYGYTF. The CDR3 DNA reads TGTGCCAGCAGTGTACCGGGAGCCTATGGCTACACCTTC.

This sequence joins TRBV6-1 and TRBJ1-5, with 12 bases identical to TRBD1. Trimming at V came to 6 bases and at J to 1 base, leaving 16 bases not matched to a gene. Looked up from germline, CDR1 is MNHNS and CDR2 is SASEGT. This CDR3 region has 20 residues. CDR3 residues: CASRIPGTGGAGWSNQPQHF. CDR3 DNA: TGTGCCAGCAGGATACCCGGGACAGGGGGCGCGGGTTGGAGCAATCAGCCCCAGCATTTT.

This clonotype appeared many times. This rearrangement joins TRBV27 to TRBJ1-1; D is possibly TRBD1 (6 bases). The V end was cut by 4 bases, the J end by 3 bases, with 12 bases between. This CDR3 spans 14 amino acids. Germline V gives CDR1 MNHEY, CDR2 SMNVEV (reference sequence). The CDR3 sequence is CASSSQGLHTEAFF. DNA for the CDR3: TGTGCCAGCAGTTCACAGGGTTTGCACACTGAAGCTTTCTTT.

Only a few counts were recorded for this clonotype. V gene TRBV27 combines with J gene TRBJ2-2, with no clear D. This CDR3 spans 14 amino acids. Per the germline V gene, CDR1 is MNHEY and CDR2 is SMNVEV (reference sequence). Trimming removed 5 bases at V and 5 bases at J, with 12 bases between. The CDR3 nucleotides are TGTGCCAGCAGTCCCCTTCTAAAAACCGGGGAGCTGTTTTTT. It codes for CASSPLLKTGELFF.

This clonotype was seen repeatedly, ten times or more. The chain joins TRBV6-1 to TRBJ1-2; D ambiguous. Germline lookup yields CDR1 MNHNS and CDR2 SASEGT. Trimming cost V 7 bases and J 1 base, with 13 bases left between them. The CDR3 loop spans 14 amino acids. The CDR3 reads CASILTKLNYGYTF. CDR3 coding DNA: TGTGCCAGCATCCTAACAAAGCTTAACTATGGCTACACCTTC.

There are many counts of this clonotype. The chain uses TRBV5-1 and TRBJ1-1, with 7 bases lining up with TRBD1. The V gene end was trimmed by 3 bases and the J gene end by 4 bases; junction bases not matched to a gene: 9. Per the germline V gene, CDR1 is SGHRS and CDR2 is YFSETQ. The CDR3 sequence is 15 residues long. CDR3: CASSSDPGGVTEAFF. CDR3 nucleotide sequence: TGCGCCAGCAGCTCGGACCCAGGGGGGGTCACTGAAGCTTTCTTT.

This clonotype was detected many times. The chain carries TRBV6-2 or TRBV6-3 and TRBJ2-3, with D tentatively TRBD2 (7 bases). The CDR3 is 15 amino acids. CDR1 is MNHEY, CDR2 SVGEGT, per germline. Trimming left V 7 bases short and J 3 bases short, with 17 bases between. The CDR3 is CASTRLGGPTDTQYF. CDR3 nucleotide sequence: TGTGCCAGCACTCGCCTCGGGGGGCCGACAGATACGCAGTATTTT.

This clonotype was seen many times. The genes are TRBV7-2 and TRBJ2-3, with D tentatively TRBD2 (6 bases). The CDR3 runs to 14 residues. V was pared by 5 bases and J by 2 bases, with 11 bases between. Germline V lookup: CDR1 SGHTA, CDR2 FQGNSA. CDR3 protein: CASSRGLATDTQYF. CDR3 DNA: TGTGCCAGCAGCCGGGGACTCGCCACAGATACGCAGTATTTT. The full variable domain, with the rest looked up from reference TRBV7-2 and TRBJ2-3, is GAGVSQSPSNKVTEKGKDVELRCDPISGHTALYWYRQSLGQGLEFLIYFQGNSAPDKSGLPSDRFSAERTGGSVSTLTIQRTQQEDSAVYLCASSRGLATDTQYFGPGTRLTVL.

This clonotype was recorded many times. V is TRBV11-2 and J is TRBJ2-1; TRBD1 agrees at 9 bases. J lost 2 bases, V lost 5 bases, and 7 bases had no gene match. The CDR3 is 16 amino acids. Germline CDR1 and CDR2: SGHAT and FQNNGV. CDR3 nucleotides: TGTGCCAGCAGCCCTACACAGGGGGCGGCCTACAATGAGCAGTTCTTC. Its translation: CASSPTQGAAYNEQFF.

In this sample, this clonotype turned up many times. The gene calls are TRBV5-1 and TRBJ2-3; D gene uncertain. This CDR3 spans 16 amino acids. The germline V gene encodes CDR1 SGHRS and CDR2 YFSETQ. Between the trimmed V and J ends, which lost 5 bases and 1 base, there was a span of 17 bases. The CDR3 DNA reads as TGCGCCAGCAGAATTTTGGCGCCCCGACGCACAGATACGCAGTATTTT. This sequence encodes CASRILAPRRTDTQYF.